Presented here are 4 T cell receptor beta chains from one specimen sequenced in a study of T cell responses to AZD1222 COVID-19 vaccine. Method: immunoSEQ multiplex PCR; TCRdb's copy keeps in-frame clones and lacks some. In the table there are 45,000 to 65,000 clones, roughly 87% of which are singletons. Sequenced material: peripheral blood, taken 28 days after the second AZD1222 dose. Receptors were obtained from an adult who received the AZD1222 COVID-19 vaccine.

The chain is built from TRBV14 and TRBJ1-1; a possible D gene is TRBD1 (6 bases). CDR3 length: 15 residues. Trimming stripped 1 base from V and 1 base from J, with 10 bases between. Germline loops: CDR1 SGHDN, CDR2 FVKESK. CDR3: CASSQGVQGNTEAFF. Here the CDR3 DNA reads TGTGCCAGCAGCCAAGGTGTACAGGGGAACACTGAAGCTTTCTTT. Looking up the rest from reference TRBV14 and TRBJ1-1 gives the full variable domain: EAGVTQFPSHSVIEKGQTVTLRCDPISGHDNLYWYRRVMGKEIKFLLHFVKESKQDESGMPNNRFLAERTGGTYSTLKVQPAELEDSGVYFCASSQGVQGNTEAFFGQGTRLTVV.

The gene calls are TRBV7-9 and TRBJ2-7; TRBD2 matches 8 bases. The V gene end was trimmed by 5 bases and the J gene end by 4 bases; junction bases not matched to a gene: 13. The germline V gene encodes CDR1 SEHNR and CDR2 FQNEAQ (reference sequence). CDR3 length: 16 amino acids. CDR3 sequence reads: CASSPLSGGVGYEQYF. The CDR3 DNA reads TGTGCCAGCAGCCCTCTAAGCGGGGGAGTGGGTTACGAGCAGTACTTC.

DNA for the CDR3: TGTGCCAGCAGTTTAAGGGGTTCGGGGAATTCACCCCTCCACTTT. Translation: CASSLRGSGNSPLHF. This sequence joins TRBV28 and TRBJ1-6, with D possibly TRBD1 on 5 matching bases. Trimming cost V 2 bases and J 7 bases, with 12 bases left between them. Germline V CDR1 and CDR2: MDHEN, SYDVKM. CDR3 length equals 15 residues.

This chain joins TRBV30 and TRBJ2-1, with TRBD2 matching over 7 bases. The CDR3 length is 16 residues. Germline V lookup: CDR1 GTSNPN, CDR2 SVGIG (reference sequence). V shed 4 bases, J shed 5 bases, and the junction held 14 bases outside the gene matches. This CDR3 is CAWTLKPGRGDNEQFF. The CDR3 nucleotides are TGTGCCTGGACCCTCAAACCGGGACGGGGGGACAATGAGCAGTTCTTC.